This T cell receptor (beta chain) was captured in a study of blood T cell repertoires in COVID-19. Study background: Both acute and convalescent COVID-19 samples were obtained from the United States, Italy and Spain. Sample material is recorded as cDNA or gDNA derived from T cells, B-cell-depleted T cells, or PBMCs.

Germline CDR1 and CDR2: KGHSH and LQKENI. The CDR3 runs 14 residues. V dropped 0 bases and J dropped 0 bases, with 5 bases sitting between them. The protocol was immunoSEQ multiplex PCR, while the TCRdb copy is restricted to in-frame clones and leaves out a portion. The sample lists 150,000 to 200,000 clones, approximately 87% seen once, with roughly 4.1% in the top ten. The clonotype originates from a woman aged 70 to 79 with acute or convalescent COVID-19. The gene calls are TRBV18 and TRBJ1-1; D possibly corresponds to TRBD1 (5 bases). Sample: peripheral blood. The CDR3 region has the DNA TGTGCCAGCTCACCACCGACAGTGAACACTGAAGCTTTCTTT. Protein: CASSPPTVNTEAFF.